The table lists the clone carrying this TCR beta chain with a count of one. The antigen is unknown. Alongside CTLA-4 blockade with ipilimumab, patients with chemo-refractory metastatic non-small-cell lung cancer received focal radiation. Looked up from germline, CDR1 is MNHNS and CDR2 is SASEGT. This CDR3 region has 13 residues. V lost 2 bases and J lost 12, with 14 bases in between. This entry belongs to a study of radiotherapy plus CTLA-4 blockade in lung cancer. Study details: Objective responses arose in roughly 17% of patients, and 31% experienced disease control. Study findings and constraints: The study found tumor-derived TCR clones expanded in blood after radiotherapy plus ipilimumab.

Profiling relied on immunoSEQ multiplex PCR, and the TCRdb table lists in-frame clones only, not all of them. The table shows roughly 60,000 clones, with approximately 76% occurring only once. This TCR derives from a human donor with non-small cell lung cancer who had a complete response to radiotherapy plus ipilimumab. The genes are TRBV6-1 and TRBJ2-1, with a tentative D call TRBD2 (5 bases). The sample consisted of peripheral blood, taken from a patient treated with radiotherapy plus ipilimumab. CDR3 residues: CASSERSSMRQFF. The CDR3 bases are TGTGCCAGCAGTGAACGGTCTAGCATGCGGCAGTTCTTC.